These T cell receptor beta chains were read from a single sample in a study of blood T cell repertoires in COVID-19. Here immunoSEQ multiplex PCR was the method, and the copy in TCRdb shows in-frame clones only, minus some. The table has some 180,000 clones, 82% seen once. Sequencing was done on a sample of PBMCs or T cells enriched from blood (not recorded which). These receptors were taken from a woman in her sixties or seventies with acute COVID-19. CDR3s include the opening cysteine and the closing phenylalanine or tryptophan. Part of the rows lack a size; the others show once, few, many or a class for expanded clones.

>15|TRBV3-1/TRBV3-2|.|TRBJ2-1
CASSPGTSGYNEQFF
>14|TRBV29-1|.|TRBJ1-4
CSPYQDSNNEKLFF
>17|TRBV7-8|.|TRBJ2-1
CASSFPSGRVASNEQFF
>17|TRBV7-6|.|TRBJ1-5
CASSPRSGTGDNQPQHF
>11|TRBV27|few|TRBJ2-1
CASSLGLVQFF
>15|TRBV5-8|.|TRBJ2-1
CASSLGLAGVNEQFF
>15|TRBV30|few|TRBJ1-6
CAWSVLWENNSPLHF
>11|TRBV2|.|TRBJ1-1
CASSRETEAFF
>15|TRBV11-3|.|TRBJ2-7
CASSPTGTGGYEQYF
>15|TRBV7-2|.|TRBJ2-2
CASRRDRTSTGELFF
>14|TRBV30|.|TRBJ2-2
CAWRTGTYTGELFF
>16|TRBV6-2/TRBV6-3|.|TRBJ2-2
CASSYRSGSNTGELFF
>14|TRBV30|.|TRBJ2-1
CAWMRGLSYNEQFF
>15|TRBV6-5|.|TRBJ2-7
CASNSPRDSSYEQYF
>15|TRBV6-5|few|TRBJ2-7
CASSYYGQRPYEQYF
>13|TRBV12-3/TRBV12-4|.|TRBJ2-4
CASRRLAKNIQYF
>15|TRBV5-4|once|TRBJ2-1
CASSRVSGLYNEQFF
>14|TRBV7-2|.|TRBJ1-1
CASRQGRSSGEAFF
>14|TRBV7-9|.|TRBJ2-1
CASSSSGGVNEQFF
>13|TRBV2|.|TRBJ1-1
CASRLGTNTEAFF
>15|TRBV6-5|few|TRBJ1-5
CASSLKGQGYQPQHF
>19|TRBV6-2/TRBV6-3|once|TRBJ1-1
CASSYEEGRGHYRNTEAFF
>15|TRBV9|few|TRBJ2-5
CASSRSGGAGETQYF
>14|TRBV5-1|.|TRBJ1-2
CASSPGYPDYGYTF
>16|TRBV5-6|.|TRBJ1-2
CASSLGPQGTDYGYTF
>14|TRBV5-6|.|TRBJ1-2
CASSFPGRLTGYTF
>16|TRBV4-1|.|TRBJ1-5
CASSQLGTDSNQPQHF
>13|TRBV20-1|.|TRBJ1-2
CSASGRLEGGYTF
>14|TRBV19|.|TRBJ1-1
CASSMEGFGTEAFF
>13|TRBV18|.|TRBJ1-2
CASSPGTGFGYTF
>16|TRBV19|.|TRBJ2-1
CASSTPPETTYNEQFF
>16|TRBV18|.|TRBJ1-5
CASSPDSGGGNQPQHF
>12|TRBV27|.|TRBJ2-2
CASREYTGELFF
>14|TRBV18|.|TRBJ1-1
CASSPGAVRTEAFF
>12|TRBV19|.|TRBJ1-5
CATDGGDQPQHF
>13|TRBV11-3|once|TRBJ1-1
CASRRTGATEAFF
>14|TRBV7-9|.|TRBJ1-4
CASSLVGQREKLFF
>13|TRBV2|once|TRBJ1-2
CASSEYRVHGYTF
>16|TRBV7-9|.|TRBJ2-7
CASSPPRGSRAYEQYF
>13|TRBV6-5|.|TRBJ2-5
CASRSSGVETQYF